This T cell receptor beta chain was identified in a study of Ad26.COV2.S vaccination and SARS-CoV-2 variants. General study findings and limits: Marked by substantial breadth, spike-specific CD8+ and CD4+ T cell responses were reportedly seen after vaccination. Estimates derived from TCR breadth and depth analyses may have underestimated total T cell responses. Whether participants received vaccine or placebo, their non-spike TCR breadth was similar. Vaccine recipients had higher spike-specific TCR breadth than placebo recipients.

Comments on this clone: Its matching antigen is unknown.

The CDR3 covers 13 residues. J was trimmed by 7 bases and V by 5 bases; bases with no gene match: 7. Germline V CDR1 and CDR2: SGHTA, FQGNSA. TCRdb's table, derived via immunoSEQ multiplex PCR, lists solely in-frame clones and lacks some. Of around 94,000 clones detected, around 81% appear once; the ten largest clones hold around a sixth. Sequenced here: peripheral blood, sampled after recovery from COVID-19. The TCR comes from a human donor who had recovered from COVID-19. The chain uses TRBV7-2 and TRBJ2-5, with TRBD1 matching over 7 bases. The CDR3 here is CASSPGQDGTQYF. The CDR3, as DNA: TGTGCCAGCAGCCCTGGACAGGACGGGACCCAGTACTTC.